Included here is one TCR beta chain sequence, with context. Antigen unknown. The treatment is: roughly 19 received Ad26.COV2.S at low or high dose, single or two shots; about 5 received placebo; per-sample allocation not given. Each sample was drawn 63 days after the first injection (of vaccine or placebo). TCRdb's copy holds only in-frame clones and misses some; the assay was immunoSEQ multiplex PCR. The sample includes about 400,000 clones, 80% to 90% of them seen just once. These data are taken from a study of Ad26.COV2.S vaccination and SARS-CoV-2 variants. V trimming: 2 bases; J trimming: 7 bases; junction bases outside the gene matches: 8. Germline V gene sequence: CDR1 MNHEY, CDR2 SMNVEV (reference sequence). The CDR3 is 16 residues long. Whole-study findings and limits: Non-spike TCR breadth showed similarity between vaccine and placebo recipients.

The clonotype was recovered from a person aged 18-65 years who received the Ad26.COV2.S COVID-19 vaccine or a placebo. The chain couples TRBV27 to TRBJ2-2, with 9 bases identical to TRBD2. Source: peripheral blood, taken in a trial of Ad26.COV2.S vaccine versus placebo. This CDR3 is CASSLGASGMYGELFF. The CDR3 region has the DNA TGTGCCAGCAGTTTAGGCGCTAGCGGGATGTACGGGGAGCTGTTTTTT.